This TCR beta chain was profiled in a study of cytomegalovirus exposure and HLA in healthy donors. Background on the study: In a previous analysis, approximately 110 million unique TCR beta sequences were found from 150 million to 200 million T cells.

PCR used 60 Vbeta primers and 13 Jbeta primers. TCRdb's table, derived via immunoSEQ multiplex PCR, lists solely in-frame clones and lacks some. The table includes approximately 170,000 clones, over 70% detected once. Whole-study results and caveats: Confirmation in vitro established that a few CMV-associated chains were specific for CMV antigens. TCR beta V- and J-gene trimming was later associated with a missense DCLRE1C variant. The authors listed around 150 TCR beta chains as cytomegalovirus-associated.

About this clone itself: As yet, its antigen is unknown.

The CDR3 is made up of 14 amino acids. J was trimmed by 5 bases and V by 3 bases; bases with no gene match: 4. Germline CDR1 SGHTA, CDR2 FQGTGA. The source of this sequence is a woman aged 18 to 35 in good health and CMV-seronegative. V is TRBV7-3 and J is TRBJ2-3; 8 bases line up with TRBD2. The sequenced sample was PBMCs. The CDR3 bases are TGTGCCAGCAGCTTTCGCGGGAGGAGAGATACGCAGTATTTT. Translating it yields CASSFRGRRDTQYF.